The entry that follows covers one T cell receptor beta chain sequence. This specimen comes from a study of T-cell reconstitution after alpha-beta-depleted transplantation in children. Preparing the TCRbeta library involved the use of unique molecular identifiers. TCRdb reanalysed the PCR reads using MiXCR and keeps one entry per CDR3 protein. The table records approximately 390,000 distinct CDR3 sequences, about a tenth of them present only once. The source material was PBMCs from the stem cell graft donor, sampled from the stem cell graft. The sequence was collected from a human donor who donated a stem cell graft to a child with acute myeloid leukemia.

For the CDR3, the DNA is TGTGCCATCAGTGAAACGGGCGGGGGGAGTAATGAGCAGTTCTTC. It codes for CAISETGGGSNEQFF. V usage is TRBV10-3 and J usage is TRBJ2-1, with 8 bases fitting TRBD2. J gave up 7 bases and V 3 bases, and 8 bases lay outside the gene matches. CDR1 ENHRY and CDR2 SYGVKD come from the germline V gene. The CDR3 totals 15 residues.